This entry concerns a single TCR beta chain. Antigen unknown. This entry is derived from a study of PD-1 blockade in classical Hodgkin lymphoma. Study-level results: CD4+ but not CD8+ TCR diversity rose significantly by C4D1. The study reported lower baseline TCR diversity in newly diagnosed patients than in healthy donors.

Generated by immunoSEQ multiplex PCR, the TCRdb table keeps only in-frame clones and is missing some. This table holds tens of thousands of clones, over 75% found once. Germline loops: CDR1 MNHNS, CDR2 SASEGT. V gave up 0 bases and J gave up 1 base, with 9 bases separating them. The length of the CDR3 is 15 residues. Relapses following autologous stem cell transplantation were seen in all patients, with brentuximab vedotin exposure varying. Negative selection with magnetic separation was used to purify CD4+ T cells from thawed PBMCs. Complete response, partial response or progressive disease was recorded as best response.

The input for sequencing was CD4+ T cells from blood, taken at baseline. The receptor's source is a human donor with classical Hodgkin lymphoma. The V call is TRBV6-1, the J call TRBJ1-1, with D maybe TRBD1 (5 bases). The DNA for the CDR3 is TGTGCCAGCAGTGAAGCGCGGGACCCGAACACTGAAGCTTTCTTT. Translated, it gives CASSEARDPNTEAFF.